This entry lists 27 T cell receptor beta chains sequenced from one sample in a study of T cells in Graves' hyperthyroidism and ophthalmopathy. TCR beta CDR3 regions were amplified from RNA transcripts. The study used the HTBI primer set for a first-round RT-PCR of the TCR CDR3. TCRdb called the multiplex PCR reads again in MiXCR, with one record for every CDR3 protein. This sample carries around 530,000 distinct CDR3 sequences, 17% of them seen once, and the ten largest clones take under 20%. The sequenced sample consisted of blood. The receptor source for this set is a woman younger than 35 with Graves' ophthalmopathy.

The CDR3 loop reads CASSLAPGQSYGYTF. CDR3 coding DNA: TGTGCCAGCAGCTTAGCCCCGGGACAGAGCTATGGCTACACCTTC. The V gene is TRBV7-8, the J gene TRBJ1-2; TRBD1 matches at 7 bases. J was trimmed by 4 bases and V by 0 bases; bases with no gene match: 5. Germline V gives CDR1 SGHVS, CDR2 FQNEAQ. This CDR3 contains 15 residues.

This clonotype has just a few counts. The chain joins TRBV5-5 to TRBJ2-7; 12 bases agree with TRBD1. This CDR3 comprises 16 residues. Germline CDR1 is SGHKS and CDR2 is YYEKEE (reference sequence). The J segment lost 3 bases and the V segment lost 0 bases, leaving 4 bases of the junction unmatched. The CDR3 spells CASSLAGTGGVYEQYF. Written as DNA, the CDR3 is TGTGCCAGCAGCTTGGCGGGGACAGGGGGCGTCTACGAGCAGTACTTC.

This clonotype was counted only a few times. This chain connects TRBV9 to TRBJ1-5, with TRBD1 matching over 12 bases. Trimming took 3 bases from V and 6 from J; bases not matched to a gene: 4. The CDR3 sequence is 15 residues long. Per germline, CDR1 SGDLS and CDR2 YYNGEE. CDR3 loop: CASSAGQGASQPQHF. CDR3 coding DNA: TGTGCCAGCAGCGCGGGACAGGGGGCCAGTCAGCCCCAGCATTTT.

There are a few counts of this clonotype. The genes are TRBV3-1 and TRBJ1-3; D remains unclear. Trimming removed 0 bases at V and 3 bases at J, with 9 bases between. CDR1 is LGHDT and CDR2 is YNNKEL in the germline V gene (reference sequence). This CDR3 comprises 15 residues. DNA of the CDR3: TGTGCCAGCAGCCAAGATAGCTTTGGTGGAAACACCATATATTTT. The encoded protein is CASSQDSFGGNTIYF.

In this sample, this clonotype turned up a few times. The chain is built from TRBV6-1 and TRBJ1-1; TRBD1 might be the D (5 bases). Per germline, CDR1 MNHNS and CDR2 SASEGT. The V end lost 3 bases, the J end lost 3 bases, and 11 bases lay between the germline ends. There are 14 residues in the CDR3. The CDR3 sequence: CASSDNRFYTEAFF. For the CDR3, the DNA is TGTGCCAGCAGTGATAACAGGTTTTACACTGAAGCTTTCTTT.

The chain couples TRBV7-3 to TRBJ2-7, with 10 bases fitting TRBD1. Germline V gene lookup returns CDR1 SGHTA and CDR2 FQGTGA. This CDR3 contains 22 residues. The V and J ends lost 5 bases and 0 bases, in that order; junction bases with no gene match: 25. For the CDR3, the DNA is TGTGCCAGCAGCAGACTAGACAGGGGGCGGGAGAGCGGGAACCCTGACTCCTACGAGCAGTACTTC. Its translation: CASSRLDRGRESGNPDSYEQYF.

This clonotype was seen more than once but under ten times. The chain links TRBV4-1 to TRBJ2-2; TRBD1 is a possible D gene (5 bases). V lost 0 bases to trimming and J lost 0 bases, with 8 bases between them. The CDR3 runs 16 residues. Germline lookup yields CDR1 MGHRA and CDR2 YSYEKL. CDR3 protein: CASSQEGQANTGELFF. CDR3 DNA sequence: TGCGCCAGCAGCCAAGAGGGGCAGGCGAACACCGGGGAGCTGTTTTTT.

This clonotype was counted many times. The V call is TRBV20-1, the J call TRBJ2-7; a possible D gene is TRBD1 (5 bases). The CDR3 is 14 residues long. V lost 1 base and J lost 4, with 14 bases in between. Germline lookup yields CDR1 DFQATT and CDR2 SNEGSKA (reference sequence). CDR3 region: CSARGPRAFYEQYF. CDR3 nucleotides: TGCAGTGCTAGAGGGCCCAGGGCTTTTTACGAGCAGTACTTC.

This chain links TRBV2 with TRBJ1-1; 9 bases agree with TRBD1. Trimming cost V 2 bases and J 5 bases; bases outside gene matches: 6. This CDR3 spans 15 amino acids. The germline V gene has CDR1 SNHLY and CDR2 FYNNEI. CDR3 protein: CASSELGQGLTEAFF. CDR3 bases: TGTGCCAGCAGTGAACTTGGACAGGGGCTGACTGAAGCTTTCTTT.

This clonotype was recorded a few times. The rearrangement joins TRBV5-5 to TRBJ2-1, with 8 bases lining up with TRBD2. This CDR3 is 16 amino acids long. The junction had 8 bases not matched to a gene; V was cut back by 1 base and J by 5 bases. Germline CDR1 and CDR2: SGHKS and YYEKEE (reference sequence). CDR3 sequence: CASSLSLREVHNEQFF. In nucleotides, the CDR3 is TGTGCCAGCAGCTTGTCTTTGCGGGAGGTCCACAATGAGCAGTTCTTC.

This clonotype has only one observation. The chain links TRBV2 to TRBJ2-4; 14 bases fit TRBD2. Judging by the DNA end, TRBJ2-1 fits better; the J call may be wrong. This CDR3 region has 13 residues. In germline, CDR1 is SNHLY, CDR2 FYNNEI. CDR3 bases: TGTGCCAGCGATATGGGACTAGCGGGAGATCAGTTCTTC. Amino acid sequence: CASDMGLAGDQFF.

This clonotype was recorded at least ten times. The V call is TRBV6-1, the J call TRBJ2-7, with D possibly TRBD2 on 6 matching bases. The V gene lost 7 bases and the J gene lost 7 bases, with 23 bases spanning the gap. Germline lookup yields CDR1 MNHNS and CDR2 SASEGT. The CDR3 is made up of 15 amino acids. CDR3 coding DNA: TGTGCCAGCACCTCGACCGGGGCGGAGGGGTTTGAGCAGTACTTC. The encoded protein is CASTSTGAEGFEQYF.

This rearrangement joins TRBV20-1 to TRBJ1-1; D is ambiguous. The CDR3 runs to 10 residues. The germline gives CDR1 DFQATT, CDR2 SNEGSKA (reference sequence). Between the trimmed V and J ends, which lost 6 bases and 1 base, there was a span of 3 bases. The CDR3 region is CSAGNTEAFF. CDR3 bases: TGCAGTGCGGGGAACACTGAAGCTTTCTTT.

A few counts support this clonotype. The V gene is TRBV5-1, the J gene TRBJ2-7; D gene uncertain. The CDR3 runs 12 residues. CDR1 and CDR2 (germline): SGHRS, YFSETQ. Trimming took 3 bases from V and 3 from J, leaving 7 bases between them. DNA for the CDR3: TGCGCCAGCAGCTCCAGACTCTACGAGCAGTACTTC. This codes for CASSSRLYEQYF.

The V and J genes are TRBV30 and TRBJ2-1; 7 positions match TRBD2. J gave up 5 bases and V 0 bases, and 10 bases lay outside the gene matches. The CDR3 sequence is 16 residues long. The germline CDR1 and CDR2 sequences are GTSNPN and SVGIG (reference sequence). CDR3 residues: CAWSVLGGGPHNEQFF. For the CDR3, the DNA is TGTGCCTGGAGTGTACTCGGGGGAGGGCCCCACAATGAGCAGTTCTTC.

V usage is TRBV4-3 and J usage is TRBJ2-3, with D unresolved. V lost 2 bases, J lost 0 bases, and 6 bases lay in between. Germline V gene lookup returns CDR1 LGHNA and CDR2 YSLEER. This CDR3 has 14 residues. This chain's CDR3 is CASSQFVSTDTQYF. In nucleotides, the CDR3 is TGCGCCAGCAGCCAATTCGTTAGCACAGATACGCAGTATTTT.

The chain is built from TRBV30 and TRBJ2-1; 8 bases align to TRBD1. CDR1 and CDR2 (germline): GTSNPN, SVGIG (reference sequence). J was trimmed by 4 bases and V by 2 bases; bases with no gene match: 4. There are 14 residues in the CDR3. CDR3 DNA sequence: TGTGCCTGGAGTCAGGGGGCTTTGTACAATGAGCAGTTCTTC. Amino acids: CAWSQGALYNEQFF.

This clonotype has only a few counts. The chain joins TRBV6-1 to TRBJ2-3, with TRBD2 as a possible D gene (6 bases). Germline-derived CDR1 and CDR2 are MNHNS and SASEGT. The V end was cut by 6 bases, the J end by 2 bases, with 12 bases between. This CDR3 region has 14 residues. The CDR3, as DNA: TGTGCCAGCAGAAGTCGGGGGACCACAGATACGCAGTATTTT. Amino acid sequence: CASRSRGTTDTQYF.

In the case of this clonotype: A much larger clone is a single base away; this may be a read error. The chain couples TRBV28 to TRBJ1-2; TRBD1 agrees at 7 bases. The CDR3 covers 13 residues. Germline V CDR1 and CDR2: MDHEN, SYDVKM. CDR3 loop: CASGLPDRDSYTF. The CDR3 bases are TGTGCCAGCGGTTTACCTGACAGGGACTCATACACCTTC.

This clonotype appeared many times. J is TRBJ2-5 and V is TRBV7-3; D may match TRBD1 or TRBD2 (5 bases each). CDR3 size: 14 residues. The V gene's germline CDR1 is SGHTA and CDR2 FQGTGA. Trimming pared 2 bases from V and 5 bases from J, leaving 12 bases between. CDR3 in DNA: TGTGCCAGCAGCTTAGGGGGAGAAGGGGAGACCCAGTACTTC. This encodes CASSLGGEGETQYF.

CDR3 loop: CASRTGKVNTEAFF. CDR3 sequence (DNA): TGTGCCAGTAGGACAGGGAAAGTGAACACTGAAGCTTTCTTT. V is TRBV19 and J is TRBJ1-1; the match to TRBD1 covers 7 bases. V trimming: 6 bases; J trimming: 0 bases; junction bases outside the gene matches: 4. The CDR3 has 14 amino acids. Germline V lookup: CDR1 LNHDA, CDR2 SQIVND (reference sequence).

This clonotype was seen more than once but under ten times. J is TRBJ2-1 and V is TRBV15; 14 bases fit TRBD2. The CDR3 has 19 residues. V lost 2 bases to trimming and J lost 0 bases; unmatched junction nucleotides: 6. Germline V gives CDR1 LNHNV, CDR2 YYDKDF (reference sequence). The DNA of the CDR3 is TGTGCCACCAGCAGAAAGGGACTAGCGGGAGTTCGCTCCTACAATGAGCAGTTCTTC. Translation gives CATSRKGLAGVRSYNEQFF.

Ten or more counts support this clonotype. The rearrangement uses TRBV3-1 and TRBJ1-1; D is undetermined. The CDR3 covers 15 residues. Per germline, CDR1 LGHDT and CDR2 YNNKEL (reference sequence). V was trimmed by 0 bases and J by 2 bases, leaving 10 bases between them. In DNA form, the CDR3 reads TGTGCCAGCAGCCAAGAGCGGGGTTCCAACACTGAAGCTTTCTTT. This translates into CASSQERGSNTEAFF.

This chain connects TRBV29-1 to TRBJ2-1, with 7 positions matching TRBD1. The CDR3 loop spans 13 amino acids. Germline trimming cut 6 bases from V and 0 bases from J; bases unmatched to any gene: 2. Germline CDR1 reads SQVTM; CDR2 reads ANQGSEA. The CDR3 loop reads CSVGTVSYNEQFF. The CDR3 coding sequence is TGCAGCGTCGGGACAGTCTCCTACAATGAGCAGTTCTTC.

With respect to this clonotype: One junction end does not reproduce the germline sequence, and a read error may be involved. The chain links TRBV6-1 to TRBJ2-1, with 8 bases lining up with TRBD1. The CDR3 sequence is 13 residues long. In germline, CDR1 is MNHNS, CDR2 SASEGT. The chain's CDR3 is CASSGGSHNEQFF. The DNA of the CDR3 is TGTGCCAGCTCAGGGGGCTCCCACAATGAGCAGTTCTTC.

This clonotype appeared many times. The chain joins TRBV7-3 to TRBJ2-5, with D hard to call. CDR3 size: 13 residues. Germline V gene data show CDR1 as SGHTA and CDR2 as FQGTGA. V was shortened by 5 bases and J by 0 bases, with 7 bases between the two germline ends. The CDR3 spells CASSRSYQETQYF. The CDR3 nucleotides are TGTGCCAGCAGCCGGTCCTACCAAGAGACCCAGTACTTC.

This clonotype was detected ten times or more. This chain connects TRBV19 to TRBJ1-1; no clear D gene. The CDR3 extends over 14 amino acids. Trimming removed 5 bases at V and 5 bases at J, with 15 bases between. Germline V lookup: CDR1 LNHDA, CDR2 SQIVND (reference sequence). The CDR3 protein is CASSRLQVGTEAFF. The DNA of the CDR3 is TGTGCCAGTAGTCGACTACAAGTTGGGACTGAAGCTTTCTTT.